The 20 T cell receptor beta chains below come from one sample, sequenced in a study of cytomegalovirus exposure and HLA in healthy donors. Both 60 Vbeta primers and 13 Jbeta primers went into the PCR. Method: immunoSEQ multiplex PCR; TCRdb's copy keeps in-frame clones and lacks some. This sample has roughly 180,000 clones; 77% occur once, and the top ten carry 3.7%. The sample comprised PBMCs. All receptors come from a woman aged 55-75 years in good health and CMV-seropositive.

The V gene is TRBV5-1, the J gene TRBJ2-1; 11 nucleotides agree with TRBD2. Germline V gene sequence: CDR1 SGHRS, CDR2 YFSETQ. V lost 2 bases, J lost 4 bases, and 2 bases stayed unmatched. This CDR3 comprises 15 residues. CDR3: CASSLLAGVYNEQFF. The CDR3 coding sequence is TGCGCCAGCAGCTTACTAGCGGGAGTATACAATGAGCAGTTCTTC.

The chain links TRBV28 to TRBJ1-4, with D perhaps TRBD1 (5 bases). Per the germline V gene, CDR1 is MDHEN and CDR2 is SYDVKM. There are 14 residues in the CDR3. V lost 5 bases to trimming and J lost 8 bases, with 15 bases between them. The CDR3 sequence: CASSPSGVYEKLFF. CDR3 nucleotide sequence: TGTGCCAGCAGTCCCTCGGGGGTGTACGAAAAACTGTTTTTT. Full variable domain (rest looked up from reference TRBV28 and TRBJ1-4): DVKVTQSSRYLVKRTGEKVFLECVQDMDHENMFWYRQDPGLGLRLIYFSYDVKMKEKGDIPEGYSVSREKKERFSLILESASTNQTSMYLCASSPSGVYEKLFFGSGTQLSVL.

The CDR3 DNA follows: TGTGCCAGCAGTGAGCGACCGGGTGCAACTAATGAAAAACTGTTTTTT. Amino acids: CASSERPGATNEKLFF. V is TRBV25-1 and J is TRBJ1-4; D gene unclear. The V gene's germline CDR1 is MGHDK and CDR2 SYGVNS. The germline V and J ends were trimmed by 3 bases and 0 bases, with 11 bases remaining between them. CDR3 size: 16 residues.

This chain connects TRBV19 to TRBJ2-1, with D maybe TRBD2 (6 bases). Per the germline V gene, CDR1 is LNHDA and CDR2 is SQIVND (reference sequence). This CDR3 is 14 amino acids long. Trimming pared 6 bases from V and 9 bases from J, leaving 18 bases between. The CDR3 sequence: CASRPGLLGSEQFF. CDR3 sequence (DNA): TGTGCCAGTAGGCCGGGACTTCTGGGGAGTGAGCAGTTCTTC.

The chain uses TRBV11-3 and TRBJ2-5; TRBD1 might be the D (7 bases). This CDR3 spans 16 amino acids. V was pared by 4 bases and J by 5 bases, with 20 bases between. From germline, CDR1 is SGHNT and CDR2 YENEEA. The CDR3 is CASSSGQHGTSETQYF. The CDR3 nucleotides are TGTGCCAGCAGCTCGGGACAGCACGGGACTTCGGAGACCCAGTACTTC.

V is TRBV11-2 and J is TRBJ2-5, with TRBD2 identical over 11 bases. The DNA end favors TRBJ2-7, so the J call may be wrong. This CDR3 spans 15 amino acids. CDR1 and CDR2 from the germline V gene are SGHAT and FQNNGV. In DNA form, the CDR3 reads TGTGCCAGCAGCTTAGTGACTAGCGGGGTGTCCGAGCAGTACTTC. Translated: CASSLVTSGVSEQYF.

The rearrangement uses TRBV7-8 and TRBJ2-3; 9 bases match TRBD2. Losses at the gene ends were 5 bases for V and 3 bases for J; bases not matched to a gene: 12. There are 17 residues in the CDR3. Germline CDR1 is SGHVS and CDR2 is FQNEAQ. The CDR3 protein is CASSIYAAGGKTDTQYF. The CDR3 bases are TGTGCCAGCAGCATATACGCGGCGGGAGGGAAAACAGATACGCAGTATTTT. Complete variable domain (other parts from reference TRBV7-8 and TRBJ2-3): GAGVSQSPRYKVAKRGQDVALRCDPISGHVSLFWYQQALGQGPEFLTYFQNEAQLDKSGLPSDRFFAERPEGSVSTLKIQRTQQEDSAVYLCASSIYAAGGKTDTQYFGPGTRLTVL.

This clone has a single count. The genes are TRBV4-2 and TRBJ2-5, with TRBD2 matching 9 bases. Per germline, CDR1 LGHNA and CDR2 YNFKEQ. The V and J ends lost 4 bases and 5 bases, in that order; junction bases with no gene match: 17. This CDR3 region has 18 residues. Written as DNA, the CDR3 is TGTGCCAGCAGCCCCGACGCGACCATGCGGGGGGGCTTTGAGACCCAGTACTTC. Its protein product is CASSPDATMRGGFETQYF.

The chain couples TRBV15 to TRBJ2-2; 10 bases match TRBD2. J was trimmed by 7 bases and V by 6 bases; bases with no gene match: 5. The germline CDR1 and CDR2 sequences are LNHNV and YYDKDF (reference sequence). The length of the CDR3 is 14 residues. As DNA, the CDR3 is TGTGCCACCAGAGCGGGGGGGACGGGCGGGGAGCTGTTTTTT. Protein: CATRAGGTGGELFF.

This clone was counted once. The chain recombines TRBV19 with TRBJ2-7; 11 bases match TRBD1. This CDR3 has 15 amino acids. Trimming at V came to 6 bases and at J to 4 bases, leaving 8 bases not matched to a gene. The germline V gene encodes CDR1 LNHDA and CDR2 SQIVND (reference sequence). Written as DNA, the CDR3 is TGTGCCAGTAGCCGTGCCGGGACAGGGGGGTACGAGCAGTACTTC. Translating it yields CASSRAGTGGYEQYF. The full variable domain, in which reference TRBV19 and TRBJ2-7 provide the parts outside the CDR3, is DGGITQSPKYLFRKEGQNVTLSCEQNLNHDAMYWYRQDPGQGLRLIYYSQIVNDFQKGDIAEGYSVSREKKESFPLTVTSAQKNPTAFYLCASSRAGTGGYEQYFGPGTRLTVT.

V is TRBV7-7 and J is TRBJ1-5, with 7 positions matching TRBD1. The CDR3 sequence is 20 residues long. Looked up from germline, CDR1 is SSHAT and CDR2 is FNYEAQ (reference sequence). V was pared by 5 bases and J by 2 bases, with 21 bases of the junction left unmatched. CDR3 sequence: CASSARPTGPTNGGNQPQHF. DNA of the CDR3: TGTGCCAGCAGCGCCAGACCGACAGGGCCTACCAACGGTGGCAATCAGCCCCAGCATTTT.

The chain combines TRBV10-3 with TRBJ2-5; 9 positions agree with TRBD2. CDR1 and CDR2 (germline): ENHRY, SYGVKD. J lost 5 bases, V lost 3 bases, and 7 bases had no gene match. The CDR3 is 15 amino acids. The chain's CDR3 is CAISDRRGGGETQYF. The CDR3 DNA reads as TGTGCCATCAGTGACCGGCGGGGGGGCGGGGAGACCCAGTACTTC.

V usage is TRBV30 and J usage is TRBJ1-6, with 9 nucleotides matching TRBD1. V shed 3 bases and J 0 bases; nucleotides not matched to a gene: 6. This CDR3 region has 17 residues. The germline V gene has CDR1 GTSNPN and CDR2 SVGIG (reference sequence). This chain's CDR3 is CAWSTGDRASYNSPLHF. The CDR3 bases are TGTGCCTGGAGCACCGGGGACAGGGCCTCCTATAATTCACCCCTCCACTTT.

V usage is TRBV18 and J usage is TRBJ1-5; 8 nucleotides line up with TRBD1. The V gene's germline CDR1 is KGHSH and CDR2 LQKENI. The V gene end was trimmed by 2 bases and the J gene end by 0 bases; junction bases not matched to a gene: 3. The CDR3 loop spans 16 amino acids. CDR3 region: CASSPTTGGSNQPQHF. Here the CDR3 DNA reads TGTGCCAGCTCACCAACAACAGGGGGTAGCAATCAGCCCCAGCATTTT.

V is TRBV6-5 and J is TRBJ1-2; D might be TRBD1 (5 bases). The CDR3 has 14 amino acids. Deletions cut 6 bases from V and 8 bases from J, with 19 bases between. Germline V gene data show CDR1 as MNHEY and CDR2 as SVGAGI. CDR3 sequence: CASSPLDSFSGYTF. DNA for the CDR3: TGTGCCAGCAGCCCTCTCGACAGTTTTTCGGGCTACACCTTC.

This chain uses TRBV19 with TRBJ2-2; possible D gene TRBD1, 5 bases. The ends were cut back, 6 bases at V and 6 bases at J, with 14 bases in the middle. Germline CDR1 LNHDA, CDR2 SQIVND (reference sequence). There are 14 residues in the CDR3. The CDR3 protein is CASSGRQLPGELFF. The CDR3 DNA sequence: TGTGCCAGTAGCGGCCGACAGCTGCCCGGGGAGCTGTTTTTT.

The chain is built from TRBV2 and TRBJ2-5, with unresolved D. This CDR3 has 12 residues. The V gene's germline CDR1 is SNHLY and CDR2 FYNNEI. The V end lost 11 bases, the J end lost 4 bases, and 14 bases lay between the germline ends. The CDR3 DNA sequence: TGTGCCGGCTACAGCATTCGAGAGACCCAGTACTTC. It translates to CAGYSIRETQYF.

The chain links TRBV5-1 to TRBJ1-1; the D is unclear. This CDR3 region has 12 residues. Trimming cost V 1 base and J 3 bases, with 4 bases left between them. Germline lookup yields CDR1 SGHRS and CDR2 YFSETQ. The chain's CDR3 is CASSLQDTEAFF. CDR3 coding DNA: TGCGCCAGCAGCTTGCAGGACACTGAAGCTTTCTTT.

The CDR3 reads CSVEDGPYTQYF. The CDR3 DNA reads TGCAGCGTTGAAGATGGCCCATATACGCAGTATTTT. The chain uses TRBV29-1 and TRBJ2-3; D remains ambiguous. Germline V CDR1 and CDR2: SQVTM, ANQGSEA. The CDR3 runs 12 residues. V shed 0 bases and J shed 7 bases, with 8 bases lying between them.

The chain has TRBV9 and TRBJ1-6, with 8 bases matching TRBD1. Per germline, CDR1 SGDLS and CDR2 YYNGEE. Trimming at V came to 4 bases and at J to 10 bases, leaving 10 bases not matched to a gene. This CDR3 contains 15 residues. CDR3 in DNA: TGTGCCAGCAGCCCAACACAGGGGGGCGACTCACCCCTCCACTTT. It yields the protein CASSPTQGGDSPLHF.